The 28 T cell receptor beta chains listed next were all sequenced from one sample in a study of T-cell reconstitution after alpha-beta-depleted transplantation in children. Unique molecular identifiers tagged the TCRbeta library. TCRdb reanalysed the PCR reads using MiXCR and keeps one entry per CDR3 protein. This sample carries roughly 500,000 distinct CDR3 sequences, about 33% of them seen once, and the ten largest clones take around 2.5%. The sequenced sample was PBMCs from the stem cell graft donor, obtained from the stem cell graft. These receptor sequences come from a human donor who donated a stem cell graft to a child with aplastic anemia.

The chain carries TRBV6-2 or TRBV6-3 and TRBJ2-1, with D possibly TRBD2 on 6 matching bases. Germline CDR1 and CDR2: MNHEY and SVGEGT. This CDR3 has 13 amino acids. Trimming removed 4 bases from V and 9 bases from J, with 13 bases in between. The DNA for the CDR3 is TGTGCCAGCAGTTCTTCCGGGGGAGGTGAGCAGTTCTTC. Protein sequence: CASSSSGGGEQFF.

In its sample, this clonotype was seen once. The V gene is TRBV9, the J gene TRBJ1-2, with TRBD1 identical over 9 bases. The junction had 6 bases not matched to a gene; V was cut back by 2 bases and J by 7 bases. CDR3 length equals 14 residues. CDR1 and CDR2 (germline): SGDLS, YYNGEE. CDR3 in amino acids: CASSVRDRDGGYTF. CDR3 coding DNA: TGTGCCAGCAGCGTCCGGGACAGGGATGGTGGCTACACCTTC. Combining the CDR3 with reference TRBV9 and TRBJ1-2 gives the whole variable domain DSGVTQTPKHLITATGQRVTLRCSPRSGDLSVYWYQQSLDQGLQFLIQYYNGEERAKGNILERFSAQQFPDLHSELNLSSLELGDSALYFCASSVRDRDGGYTFGSGTRLTVV.

This clonotype was observed a handful of times. The chain links TRBV27 to TRBJ2-2; possibly TRBD1 for D (6 bases). V was clipped by 4 bases and J by 6 bases, with 9 bases between them. The CDR3 is made up of 13 amino acids. Germline lookup yields CDR1 MNHEY and CDR2 SMNVEV (reference sequence). The CDR3 here is CASSSGAAGELFF. The DNA of the CDR3 is TGTGCCAGCAGTTCAGGGGCGGCCGGGGAGCTGTTTTTT.

The J gene is TRBJ1-1, the V gene TRBV12-5; D is unresolved. V dropped 2 bases and J dropped 4 bases, with 14 bases sitting between them. In germline, CDR1 is LGHNT, CDR2 FRNRAP. This CDR3 has 15 residues. The CDR3 region has the DNA TGTGCTAGTGGTTTGACCTCCACGGTGAGCACTGAAGCTTTCTTT. As protein: CASGLTSTVSTEAFF.

The chain joins TRBV12-3 or TRBV12-4 to TRBJ1-5; a weak D match, TRBD1 (6 bases). V dropped 3 bases and J dropped 4 bases, with 10 bases sitting between them. The CDR3 is 14 residues long. CDR3 sequence: CASSFKGTNQPQHF. CDR3 in DNA: TGTGCCAGCAGTTTCAAAGGGACAAATCAGCCCCAGCATTTT.

The V and J genes are TRBV19 and TRBJ2-1, with D possibly being TRBD2 (5 bases). Germline V gene sequence: CDR1 LNHDA, CDR2 SQIVND (reference sequence). The CDR3 runs 17 residues. Deletions cut 5 bases from V and 12 bases from J, with 29 bases between. CDR3 amino acids: CASSPVLATAVPTGQFF. CDR3 nucleotides: TGTGCCAGTAGTCCCGTCTTAGCGACCGCTGTACCCACGGGGCAGTTCTTC.

This clonotype was seen a handful of times. This chain connects TRBV11-2 to TRBJ2-1, with D hard to call. Trimming stripped 5 bases from V and 7 bases from J, with 9 bases between. The length of the CDR3 is 12 residues. CDR1 is SGHAT, CDR2 FQNNGV, per germline. The chain's CDR3 is CASSRNRNEQFF. The CDR3 nucleotides are TGTGCCAGCAGCCGCAATAGGAATGAGCAGTTCTTC.

The chain couples TRBV12-3 or TRBV12-4 to TRBJ1-2, with D perhaps matching TRBD1 (6 bases). The V gene lost 6 bases and the J gene lost 7 bases, with 21 bases spanning the gap. The CDR3 contains 15 residues. This CDR3 reads CASRYGAQGQAGYTF. The CDR3 region has the DNA TGTGCCAGCAGATATGGGGCCCAGGGGCAGGCTGGCTACACCTTC.

This chain links TRBV5-6 with TRBJ1-5; D not certain. The CDR3 is made up of 12 amino acids. From germline, CDR1 is SGHDT and CDR2 YYEEEE. V lost 3 bases and J lost 4, with 5 bases in between. The CDR3 DNA follows: TGTGCCAGCAGCTGGGGTAATCAGCCCCAGCATTTT. It specifies CASSWGNQPQHF.

The V call is TRBV27, the J call TRBJ2-1; D remains ambiguous. Germline assignment: CDR1 MNHEY and CDR2 SMNVEV (reference sequence). V was trimmed by 5 bases and J by 7 bases, leaving 9 bases between them. The CDR3 sequence is 12 residues long. The CDR3 DNA reads TGTGCCAGCAGTCCGGATTGGAATGAGCAGTTCTTC. This encodes CASSPDWNEQFF.

This chain connects TRBV4-3 to TRBJ1-1; the D gene is possibly TRBD1 (5 bases). CDR3 length equals 15 residues. Trimming cost V 0 bases and J 7 bases, with 15 bases left between them. Germline V gene lookup returns CDR1 LGHNA and CDR2 YSLEER. The CDR3 loop is CASSQDSREDIEAFF. The DNA of the CDR3 is TGCGCCAGCAGCCAAGATTCCCGGGAGGACATTGAAGCTTTCTTT.

The chain recombines TRBV30 with TRBJ2-7; 7 bases match TRBD1. The CDR3 covers 13 residues. Germline CDR1 is GTSNPN and CDR2 is SVGIG (reference sequence). The ends lost 2 bases at V and 1 base at J; junction bases unmatched: 2. This CDR3 is CAWSRGQSYEQYF. The CDR3 nucleotides read TGTGCCTGGAGTAGGGGACAGTCCTACGAGCAGTACTTC.

The genes are TRBV5-1 and TRBJ2-7, with 11 bases identical to TRBD2. Germline CDR1 is SGHRS and CDR2 is YFSETQ. The CDR3 covers 16 residues. The V and J ends lost 1 base and 6 bases, in that order; junction bases with no gene match: 9. DNA of the CDR3: TGCGCCAGCAGCTTGCCCACTAGCGGGAGTACGCGCGAGCAGTACTTC. It encodes CASSLPTSGSTREQYF.

This rearrangement joins TRBV10-3 to TRBJ1-1; 10 nucleotides align to TRBD1. Losses at the gene ends were 5 bases for V and 5 bases for J; bases not matched to a gene: 11. This CDR3 is 16 amino acids long. Germline V lookup: CDR1 ENHRY, CDR2 SYGVKD. As DNA, the CDR3 is TGTGCCATCAGTAGTCCCGGGACAGGGGAGGGTACTGAAGCTTTCTTT. It is translated as CAISSPGTGEGTEAFF.

The gene calls are TRBV27 and TRBJ1-2; TRBD1 aligns across 10 bases. CDR1 is MNHEY and CDR2 is SMNVEV in the germline V gene (reference sequence). The CDR3 is made up of 16 amino acids. V trimming: 3 bases; J trimming: 2 bases; junction bases outside the gene matches: 6. The CDR3 loop is CASSFGGQGNNYGYTF. The CDR3 coding sequence is TGTGCCAGCAGTTTTGGGGGACAGGGGAACAACTATGGCTACACCTTC.

The J gene is TRBJ2-5, the V gene TRBV10-3, with 7 bases identical to TRBD2. V gave up 2 bases and J gave up 2 bases; unmatched junction bases: 8. Germline lookup yields CDR1 ENHRY and CDR2 SYGVKD. The CDR3 is 16 residues long. This CDR3 is CAISEPIAGEQETQYF. CDR3 bases: TGTGCCATCAGTGAGCCTATCGCGGGGGAGCAAGAGACCCAGTACTTC.

The chain combines TRBV30 with TRBJ1-2, with 8 positions matching TRBD1. The trim removed 3 bases at V and 7 bases at J, leaving 7 bases unmatched. The germline gives CDR1 GTSNPN, CDR2 SVGIG (reference sequence). The CDR3 length is 13 residues. The CDR3 nucleotides are TGTGCCTGGAGCGAACAGGGGGTGGGTGGCTACACCTTC. Its protein product is CAWSEQGVGGYTF.

Turning to this clonotype: An end of the junction does not agree with germline; a read error may underlie this. V is TRBV11-2 and J is TRBJ1-1; no firm D call. The CDR3 is made up of 12 amino acids. The germline gives CDR1 SGHAT, CDR2 FQNNGV. This CDR3 reads CASSFMGSDAFF. Written as DNA, the CDR3 is TGTGCCAGCAGCTTTATGGGGTCTGACGCTTTCTTT.

V gene TRBV5-6 combines with J gene TRBJ2-7, with D unresolved. Per germline, CDR1 SGHDT and CDR2 YYEEEE. The length of the CDR3 is 12 residues. Trimming removed 0 bases at V and 7 bases at J, with 8 bases between. The chain's CDR3 is CASSLGTREQYV. DNA for the CDR3: TGTGCCAGCAGCTTGGGAACACGAGAGCAGTACGTC.

There are a few counts of this clonotype. The J gene is TRBJ2-1, the V gene TRBV15, with D possibly TRBD2 on 5 matching bases. The CDR3 runs to 16 residues. Per the germline V gene, CDR1 is LNHNV and CDR2 is YYDKDF (reference sequence). V was trimmed by 5 bases and J by 2 bases, leaving 16 bases between them. The CDR3 nucleotides read TGTGCCACCAGCCGTCATGGAGGCGCTACCTACAATGAGCAGTTCTTC. Translating it yields CATSRHGGATYNEQFF.

There are many counts of this clonotype. The chain carries TRBV18 and TRBJ2-3, with unresolved D. V was clipped by 2 bases and J by 1 base, with 4 bases between them. Germline V CDR1 and CDR2: KGHSH, LQKENI. This CDR3 has 13 residues. The CDR3 DNA follows: TGTGCCAGCTCACCAAGAGGCACAGATACGCAGTATTTT. Amino acid sequence: CASSPRGTDTQYF. The full variable domain, its missing parts supplied by reference TRBV18 and TRBJ2-3, is NAGVMQNPRHLVRRRGQEARLRCSPMKGHSHVYWYRQLPEEGLKFMVYLQKENIIDESGMPKERFSAEFPKEGPSILRIQQVVRGDSAAYFCASSPRGTDTQYFGPGTRLTVL.

V gene TRBV13 combines with J gene TRBJ2-7; TRBD2 agrees at 9 bases. The CDR3 contains 16 residues. Germline-derived CDR1 and CDR2 are PRHDT and FYEKMQ (reference sequence). With V trimmed by 1 base and J by 3 bases, 7 bases remained unmatched. The CDR3 DNA sequence: TGTGCCAGCAGCTTAGCTGGCGGGAGGGAACTCTACGAGCAGTACGTC. This codes for CASSLAGGRELYEQYV.

This clonotype occurred a few times. This chain connects TRBV29-1 to TRBJ1-3; D not resolved. Trimming pared 4 bases from V and 4 bases from J, leaving 8 bases between. Per the germline V gene, CDR1 is SQVTM and CDR2 is ANQGSEA. The CDR3 extends over 12 amino acids. Here the CDR3 DNA reads TGCAGCGTTGTTTATCAGGGAAACACCATATATTTT. As protein: CSVVYQGNTIYF.

This clonotype came up a few times. Here the CDR3 DNA reads TGTGCCAGCAGCGCTAGCGGGGGGGGCACAGATACGCAGTATTTT. Translation gives CASSASGGGTDTQYF. This sequence joins TRBV9 and TRBJ2-3, with 12 bases identical to TRBD2. V lost 3 bases, J lost 1 base, and 0 bases stayed unmatched. CDR1 is SGDLS and CDR2 is YYNGEE in the germline V gene. This CDR3 contains 15 residues.

V is TRBV7-2 and J is TRBJ2-1; the D gene is possibly TRBD1 (7 bases). Germline V gives CDR1 SGHTA, CDR2 FQGNSA. Trimming left V 1 base short and J 8 bases short, with 18 bases between. The CDR3 sequence is 16 residues long. Here the CDR3 DNA reads TGTGCCAGCAGCTTAGGCGGGACAGTACCAGTCGATGAGCAGTTCTTC. Amino acid sequence: CASSLGGTVPVDEQFF.

The chain has TRBV20-1 and TRBJ1-6; D call uncertain. Between the trimmed V and J ends, which lost 3 bases and 9 bases, there was a span of 21 bases. The CDR3 is made up of 16 amino acids. CDR1 is DFQATT, CDR2 SNEGSKA, per germline (reference sequence). CDR3 sequence: CSASIGLGAHSSPLHF. In DNA form, the CDR3 reads TGCAGTGCTAGCATCGGTCTTGGTGCTCACAGTTCACCCCTCCACTTT.

This clonotype came up a few times. The genes are TRBV6-1 and TRBJ1-5; 10 bases match TRBD1. Germline V gene data show CDR1 as MNHNS and CDR2 as SASEGT. The CDR3 is 15 residues long. V was pared by 5 bases and J by 7 bases, with 8 bases of the junction left unmatched. CDR3 bases: TGTGCCAGCAGTCGCCAGGGACAGGGGAGACAGCCCCAGCATTTT. Amino acid sequence: CASSRQGQGRQPQHF.

V is TRBV20-1 and J is TRBJ1-5; no reliable D call. Trimming cost V 0 bases and J 5 bases, with 14 bases left between them. This CDR3 spans 15 amino acids. CDR1 is DFQATT and CDR2 is SNEGSKA in the germline V gene (reference sequence). CDR3 amino acids: CSAREETLVDQPQHF. The CDR3, as DNA: TGCAGTGCTAGAGAAGAGACCTTAGTAGATCAGCCCCAGCATTTT.